This paragraph covers one T cell receptor (beta chain) sequence. This specimen belongs to a study of blood T cell repertoires in COVID-19. Across the whole study: Italy, Spain and the United States were the sources of the convalescent and acute COVID-19 samples. T cells, B-cell-depleted T cells, or PBMCs supplied cDNA or gDNA.

Germline V gene sequence: CDR1 SEHNR, CDR2 FQNEAQ (reference sequence). The CDR3 loop spans 14 amino acids. Deletions cut 4 bases from V and 1 base from J, with 11 bases between. In the original workflow: Estimation of nucleated cell counts relied on the amplification of reference gene primers. TCRdb's copy holds only in-frame clones and misses some; the assay was immunoSEQ multiplex PCR. D and trimming come from the DNA, and the V and J calls and clone size come from that table. The sample yields some 180,000 clones, approximately 90% seen once. The sequenced sample was peripheral blood. The TCR originated in a man aged 50-60 years with acute or convalescent COVID-19. This chain connects TRBV7-9 to TRBJ2-7, with D uncertain. CDR3 region: CASSSSAVSYEQYF. CDR3 nucleotide sequence: TGTGCCAGCAGCTCCTCCGCAGTTTCCTACGAGCAGTACTTC.